The 21 T cell receptor beta chains below were found in one sample sequenced in a study of T-cell reconstitution after alpha-beta-depleted transplantation in children. Unique molecular identifiers were incorporated when the TCRbeta library was constructed. TCRdb independently ran MiXCR on the PCR reads; one entry per CDR3 protein. Of just over 70,000 distinct CDR3 sequences listed, roughly 6.6% are singletons. The sample was PBMCs from the stem cell graft donor, taken from the stem cell graft. These receptors came from a human donor who donated a stem cell graft to a child with acute lymphoblastic leukemia.

This clonotype was counted ten times or more. The CDR3 sequence is CASSPVGTGGWDTEAFF. The CDR3 coding sequence is TGTGCCAGCAGCCCAGTTGGGACAGGTGGGTGGGACACTGAAGCTTTCTTT. The chain is built from TRBV7-2 and TRBJ1-1, with TRBD1 matching over 8 bases. The CDR3 covers 17 residues. CDR1 and CDR2 (germline): SGHTA, FQGNSA. Trimming cost V 5 bases and J 3 bases; bases outside gene matches: 14.

J is TRBJ1-2 and V is TRBV20-1; 7 bases line up with TRBD1. V trimming: 3 bases; J trimming: 3 bases; junction bases outside the gene matches: 13. The CDR3 spans 16 residues. Germline-derived CDR1 and CDR2 are DFQATT and SNEGSKA (reference sequence). In DNA, the CDR3 is TGCAGTGCTAGGGCAATTAGACAGGGTGTAGACTATGGCTACACCTTC. It translates to CSARAIRQGVDYGYTF.

V is TRBV29-1 and J is TRBJ1-1; D call uncertain. V lost 2 bases, J lost 0 bases, and 7 bases lay in between. This CDR3 region has 13 residues. CDR1 is SQVTM and CDR2 is ANQGSEA in the germline V gene. CDR3 sequence: CSVERALNTEAFF. In DNA, the CDR3 is TGCAGCGTTGAAAGGGCCCTGAACACTGAAGCTTTCTTT.

V gene TRBV7-2 combines with J gene TRBJ2-7; 7 bases match TRBD2. Germline V gene sequence: CDR1 SGHTA, CDR2 FQGNSA. The CDR3 is 14 residues long. The trim removed 5 bases at V and 3 bases at J, leaving 7 bases unmatched. CDR3 loop: CASSRLGGGYEQYF. The CDR3 DNA reads TGTGCCAGCAGCCGCCTTGGGGGGGGCTACGAGCAGTACTTC.

This chain uses TRBV27 with TRBJ1-1; possible D gene TRBD1, 5 bases. Germline CDR1 MNHEY, CDR2 SMNVEV (reference sequence). V lost 7 bases, J lost 9 bases, and 15 bases lay in between. CDR3 length equals 12 residues. This chain's CDR3 is CASISQGAKAFF. The CDR3 DNA is TGTGCCAGCATATCGCAGGGAGCTAAAGCTTTCTTT.

By share, this clonotype counts as medium-sized. The chain recombines TRBV12-3 or TRBV12-4 with TRBJ2-1; TRBD1 agrees at 12 bases. This CDR3 spans 15 amino acids. V was pared by 5 bases and J by 6 bases, with 5 bases of the junction left unmatched. CDR3 DNA: TGTGCCAGCAGTCGGGGACAGGGGGCGGCCAATGAGCAGTTCTTC. Protein: CASSRGQGAANEQFF.

In this sample, this clonotype turned up a few times. The genes are TRBV4-1 and TRBJ2-1; D is possibly TRBD2 (6 bases). This CDR3 is built from 17 residues. Germline V lookup: CDR1 MGHRA, CDR2 YSYEKL. With 2 bases removed from V and 6 bases from J, the gap between germline ends came to 20 bases. The CDR3 DNA reads as TGCGCCAGCAGCCAATCCCCCCTACGGGGGACTGGCAATGAGCAGTTCTTC. It specifies CASSQSPLRGTGNEQFF.

This clonotype was seen repeatedly, ten times or more. The chain couples TRBV7-9 to TRBJ2-2, with 8 bases aligning to TRBD1. The CDR3 consists of 15 residues. The germline gives CDR1 SEHNR, CDR2 FQNEAQ (reference sequence). The J segment lost 6 bases and the V segment lost 7 bases, leaving 10 bases of the junction unmatched. CDR3 in amino acids: CASTPPTGEAGELFF. The CDR3 region has the DNA TGTGCCAGCACCCCTCCGACAGGGGAGGCCGGGGAGCTGTTTTTT.

This clonotype was detected many times. The V gene is TRBV28, the J gene TRBJ1-5, with 7 bases fitting TRBD1. V was pared by 4 bases and J by 1 base, with 7 bases of the junction left unmatched. This CDR3 contains 16 residues. CDR1 MDHEN and CDR2 SYDVKM come from the germline V gene. The CDR3 DNA follows: TGTGCCAGCAGTTCACAGGGGCGAGTGAGCAATCAGCCCCAGCATTTT. As protein: CASSSQGRVSNQPQHF.

This clonotype occurred many times. The chain couples TRBV5-5 to TRBJ1-1; tentative D call: TRBD1 (5 bases). Trimming removed 0 bases from V and 1 base from J, with 10 bases in between. Germline-derived CDR1 and CDR2 are SGHKS and YYEKEE (reference sequence). The CDR3 is 15 amino acids. CDR3 region: CASSLVRDRNTEAFF. The CDR3 DNA is TGTGCCAGCAGCTTGGTTAGGGACCGGAACACTGAAGCTTTCTTT.

There are many counts of this clonotype. The genes are TRBV6-5 and TRBJ2-1; TRBD2 agrees at 11 bases. V lost 7 bases and J lost 9; bases outside the gene matches: 8. CDR1 and CDR2 from the germline V gene are MNHEY and SVGAGI. The CDR3 runs 14 residues. The CDR3 region is CASTRTSGLGEQFF. CDR3 DNA sequence: TGTGCCAGCACCCGGACTAGCGGGTTAGGTGAGCAGTTCTTC.

This clonotype occurred once. The CDR3 DNA reads TGTGCCTTCAGTTCCCGGGCAGGGGGCACGTCCTTAGCCAAAAACATTCAGTACTTC. Translation: CAFSSRAGGTSLAKNIQYF. The V and J genes are TRBV12-3 or TRBV12-4 and TRBJ2-4, with 8 bases fitting TRBD1. The CDR3 extends over 19 amino acids. The J segment lost 0 bases and the V segment lost 11 bases, leaving 21 bases of the junction unmatched.

This clonotype occurred many times. Written as DNA, the CDR3 is TGTGCCAGCACCATAGCCGGGAGCTCCTACAATGAGCAGTTCTTC. Amino acids: CASTIAGSSYNEQFF. The rearrangement joins TRBV7-9 to TRBJ2-1; tentative D call: TRBD2 (6 bases). The CDR3 sequence is 15 residues long. The ends were cut back, 7 bases at V and 0 bases at J, with 13 bases in the middle. The germline CDR1 and CDR2 sequences are SEHNR and FQNEAQ (reference sequence).

This clonotype was recorded at least ten times. The CDR3 here is CASSLASGAYTEAFF. As DNA, the CDR3 is TGTGCCAGCAGTTTAGCGTCGGGGGCGTACACTGAAGCTTTCTTT. The chain has TRBV12-3 or TRBV12-4 and TRBJ1-1, with a tentative D call TRBD1 (6 bases). V lost 0 bases and J 3 bases, leaving 11 bases between the germline ends. The CDR3 is 15 residues long.

In its sample, this clonotype was seen many times. The chain combines TRBV6-2 or TRBV6-3 with TRBJ1-5; 10 positions match TRBD1. This CDR3 region has 16 residues. The ends lost 5 bases at V and 2 bases at J; junction bases unmatched: 6. Germline CDR1 is MNHEY and CDR2 is SVGEGT. Here the CDR3 DNA reads TGTGCCAGCAGTCCGGCCGGGACAGGGGGCAATCAGCCCCAGCATTTT. Its translation: CASSPAGTGGNQPQHF.

The V and J genes are TRBV4-1 and TRBJ2-7; D is unclear. The CDR3 loop spans 14 amino acids. From germline, CDR1 is MGHRA and CDR2 YSYEKL. The germline V and J ends were trimmed by 1 base and 2 bases, with 9 bases remaining between them. CDR3 sequence: CASSQGDITYEQYF. The CDR3 DNA is TGCGCCAGCAGCCAAGGTGACATTACCTACGAGCAGTACTTC.

The rearrangement uses TRBV5-5 and TRBJ1-4, with a weak D call TRBD1 (6 bases). With 5 bases removed from V and 7 bases from J, the gap between germline ends came to 12 bases. The CDR3 totals 13 residues. The V gene's germline CDR1 is SGHKS and CDR2 YYEKEE (reference sequence). CDR3 loop: CASRPGTTEKLFF. CDR3 in DNA: TGTGCCAGCAGACCCGGGACAACTGAAAAACTGTTTTTT.

The chain couples TRBV2 to TRBJ2-5, with a tentative D call TRBD1 (6 bases). The CDR3 extends over 13 amino acids. Germline V CDR1 and CDR2: SNHLY, FYNNEI. V lost 4 bases and J lost 5, with 11 bases in between. This CDR3 is CASSAQGWETQYF. DNA for the CDR3: TGTGCCAGCAGTGCTCAGGGGTGGGAGACCCAGTACTTC.

In its sample, this clonotype was seen many times. The V gene is TRBV15, the J gene TRBJ2-5, with D possibly matching TRBD2 (7 bases). Germline CDR1 LNHNV, CDR2 YYDKDF (reference sequence). The CDR3 has 19 amino acids. The V and J ends lost 5 bases and 2 bases respectively, with 27 bases between them. The CDR3, as DNA: TGTGCCACCAGCGTTCCAAGGGGGGCGATGGGACTACAACAAGAGACCCAGTACTTC. It yields the protein CATSVPRGAMGLQQETQYF.

This clonotype was counted only a few times. This chain links TRBV29-1 with TRBJ2-1; possibly TRBD1 for D (6 bases). The V and J ends lost 6 bases and 7 bases respectively, with 10 bases between them. The CDR3 covers 11 residues. The germline V gene has CDR1 SQVTM and CDR2 ANQGSEA. Here the CDR3 reads CSVRGGNEQFF. The CDR3 DNA sequence: TGCAGCGTGAGAGGGGGAAATGAGCAGTTCTTC.

This clonotype occurred many times. This chain links TRBV12-3 or TRBV12-4 with TRBJ2-3; 9 nucleotides line up with TRBD1. Germline trimming cut 7 bases from V and 7 bases from J; bases unmatched to any gene: 9. The CDR3 runs 14 residues. The CDR3 sequence: CASTTGQGANTQYF. CDR3 DNA sequence: TGTGCCAGCACCACGGGACAGGGAGCAAATACGCAGTATTTT.